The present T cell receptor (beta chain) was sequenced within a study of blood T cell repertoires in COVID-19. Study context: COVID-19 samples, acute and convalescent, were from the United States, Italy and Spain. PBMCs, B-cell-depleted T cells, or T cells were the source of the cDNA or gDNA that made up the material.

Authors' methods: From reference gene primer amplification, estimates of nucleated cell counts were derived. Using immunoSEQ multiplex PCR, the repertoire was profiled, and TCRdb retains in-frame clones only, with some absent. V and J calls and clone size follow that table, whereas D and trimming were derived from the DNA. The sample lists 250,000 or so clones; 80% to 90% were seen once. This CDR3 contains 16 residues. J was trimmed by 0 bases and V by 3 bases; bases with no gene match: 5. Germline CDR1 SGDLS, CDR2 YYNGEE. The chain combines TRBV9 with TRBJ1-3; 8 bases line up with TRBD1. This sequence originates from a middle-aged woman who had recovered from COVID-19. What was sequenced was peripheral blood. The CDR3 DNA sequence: TGTGCCAGCAGCGCCTTGGACAGGGTCTCTGGAAACACCATATATTTT. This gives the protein CASSALDRVSGNTIYF.